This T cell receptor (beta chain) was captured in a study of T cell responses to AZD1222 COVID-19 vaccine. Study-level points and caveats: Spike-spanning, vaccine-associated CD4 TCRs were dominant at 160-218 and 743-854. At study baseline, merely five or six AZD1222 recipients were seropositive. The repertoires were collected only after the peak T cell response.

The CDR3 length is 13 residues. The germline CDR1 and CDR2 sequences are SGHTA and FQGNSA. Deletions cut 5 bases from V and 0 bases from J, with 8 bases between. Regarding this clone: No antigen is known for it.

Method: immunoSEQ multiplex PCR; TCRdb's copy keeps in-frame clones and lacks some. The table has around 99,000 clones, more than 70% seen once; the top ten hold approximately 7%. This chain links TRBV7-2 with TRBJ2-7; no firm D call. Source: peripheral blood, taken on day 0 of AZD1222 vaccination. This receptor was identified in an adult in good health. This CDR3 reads CASSPLSSYEQYF. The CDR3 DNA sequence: TGTGCCAGCAGCCCCTTAAGCTCCTACGAGCAGTACTTC. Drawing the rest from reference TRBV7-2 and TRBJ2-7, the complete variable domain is GAGVSQSPSNKVTEKGKDVELRCDPISGHTALYWYRQSLGQGLEFLIYFQGNSAPDKSGLPSDRFSAERTGGSVSTLTIQRTQQEDSAVYLCASSPLSSYEQYFGPGTRLTVT.